This TCR beta chain emerged from a study of CD8 T cells in ankylosing spondylitis. A quantitative 5'-RACE method, one with molecular barcodes, was used to make TCR beta libraries. One entry per CDR3 protein, called by TCRdb with MiXCR from the 5' RACE reads. The table records about 210,000 distinct CDR3 sequences, about 7% of them present only once. Study results and caveats: The authors reported significant enrichment of disease-linked clones in matched ankylosing spondylitis synovial fluid. Previous work reported some of these motif variants in the synovial fluid and blood of reactive arthritis. A CD8+ phenotype characterized the disease-linked clones, which were relatively rare in peripheral blood. Among TCR beta sequences, a motif of eight highly homologous variants appeared characteristic of ankylosing spondylitis blood.

This clonotype appeared many times. Its specificity is unknown. This TCR came from a male donor with ankylosing spondylitis. The sequencing input was blood, either unsorted or a sorted T cell fraction (not recorded which).

The CDR3 sequence is CASGADWADIYGYTF. CDR3 sequence (DNA): TGTGCTAGTGGTGCTGACTGGGCAGATATATATGGCTACACCTTC. The chain has TRBV12-5 and TRBJ1-2; D gene unclear. The length of the CDR3 is 15 residues. Trimming shortened V by 5 bases and J by 5 bases, and 18 bases separated the two germline ends. Germline V gene data show CDR1 as LGHNT and CDR2 as FRNRAP.